The present T cell receptor (beta chain) was sequenced within a study of identical twins. TCRdb passed the 5' RACE reads through MiXCR, listing each CDR3 protein once. The sample comprises around 690,000 distinct CDR3 sequences, approximately 21% of which are singletons, and 4% to 5.5% rests with the top ten. In this sample, this clonotype turned up a few times. This sample also belongs to another study, concerning T cells expressing NK-cell markers.

Material for sequencing was PBMCs. This receptor was identified in a young woman in good health.

CDR3 amino acids: CASSFFGTSISEQYF. In nucleotides, the CDR3 is TGTGCCAGCAGTTTTTTCGGGACTAGCATTAGCGAGCAGTACTTC. The rearrangement joins TRBV27 to TRBJ2-7; 9 bases match TRBD2. The CDR3 is 15 amino acids. The germline V gene has CDR1 MNHEY and CDR2 SMNVEV (reference sequence). After removal of 3 bases from V and 6 bases from J, the junction contained 9 bases not matched to a gene.